This note documents a single T cell receptor (beta chain) sequence. The data were taken from a study of blood T cell repertoires in COVID-19. Overall study context: The origin of the acute and convalescent COVID-19 samples was the United States, Italy and Spain. From T cells, B-cell-depleted T cells, or PBMCs came the material, which was cDNA or gDNA.

The CDR3 loop spans 13 amino acids. V was cut by 5 bases and J by 4 bases, with 11 bases left in between. Original processing notes: Amplified reference gene primers provided the basis for estimating nucleated cell counts. Generated by immunoSEQ multiplex PCR, the TCRdb table keeps only in-frame clones and is missing some. V and J calls plus clone size are reproduced from that table; the DNA served to infer D and trimming. The data show around 140,000 clones, with over 75% seen just once and roughly 1.4% held by the top ten. This clonotype was obtained from a human donor in a cohort sampled during active COVID-19. This chain uses TRBV12-3 or TRBV12-4 with TRBJ1-2, with D maybe TRBD1 (6 bases). Sequencing was performed on peripheral blood. The chain's CDR3 is CASSGTGPYGYTF. CDR3 bases: TGTGCCAGCAGTGGCACAGGGCCCTATGGCTACACCTTC.